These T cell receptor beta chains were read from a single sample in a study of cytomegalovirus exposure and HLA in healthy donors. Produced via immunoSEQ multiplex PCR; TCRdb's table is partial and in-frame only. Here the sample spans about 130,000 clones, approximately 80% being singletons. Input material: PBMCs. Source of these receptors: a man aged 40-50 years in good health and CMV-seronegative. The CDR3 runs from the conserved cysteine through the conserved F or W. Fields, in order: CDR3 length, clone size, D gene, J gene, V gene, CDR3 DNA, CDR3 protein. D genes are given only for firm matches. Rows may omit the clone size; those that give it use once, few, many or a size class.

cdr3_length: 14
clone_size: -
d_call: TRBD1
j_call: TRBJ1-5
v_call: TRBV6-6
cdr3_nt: TGTGCCAGCAGTTTGGACAGGGTTTTTCAGCCCCAGCATTTT
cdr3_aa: CASSLDRVFQPQHF

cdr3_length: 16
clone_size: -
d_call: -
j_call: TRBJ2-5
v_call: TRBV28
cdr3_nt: TGTGCCAGCACTACAGGGGACTGGAGTAGTACCGAGACCCAGTACTTC
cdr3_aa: CASTTGDWSSTETQYF

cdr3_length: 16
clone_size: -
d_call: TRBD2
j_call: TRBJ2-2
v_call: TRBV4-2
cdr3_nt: TGTGCCAGCAGCCAAGTAGCGGGGGCGAACACCGGGGAGCTGTTTTTT
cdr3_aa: CASSQVAGANTGELFF

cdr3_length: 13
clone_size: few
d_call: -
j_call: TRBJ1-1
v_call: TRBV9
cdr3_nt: TGTGCCAGCAGCGTATCGGACAGCACTGAAGCTTTCTTT
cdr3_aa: CASSVSDSTEAFF

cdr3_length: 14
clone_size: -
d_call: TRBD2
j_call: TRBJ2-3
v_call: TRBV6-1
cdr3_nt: TGTGCCAGCAGTCGAGCGGGGGGGCTGGATACGCAGTATTTT
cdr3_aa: CASSRAGGLDTQYF

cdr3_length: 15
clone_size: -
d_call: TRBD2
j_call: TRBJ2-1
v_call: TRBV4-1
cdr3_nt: TGCGCCAGCAGCCATACTAGCGGCTCCTACAATGAGCAGTTCTTC
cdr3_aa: CASSHTSGSYNEQFF

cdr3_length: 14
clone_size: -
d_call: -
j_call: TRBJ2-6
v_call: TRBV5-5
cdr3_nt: TGTGCCAGCAGCTTGTCGGCTGGGGCCAACGTCCTGACTTTC
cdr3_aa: CASSLSAGANVLTF

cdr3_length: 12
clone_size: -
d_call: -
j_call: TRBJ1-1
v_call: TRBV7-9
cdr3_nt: TGTGCCAGCAGCTTAGGACAGCCTGAAGCTTTCTTT
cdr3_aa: CASSLGQPEAFF

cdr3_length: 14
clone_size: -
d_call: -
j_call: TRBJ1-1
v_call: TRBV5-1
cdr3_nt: TGCGCCAGCAGCTTGGCAGGGGTGGACACTGAAGCTTTCTTT
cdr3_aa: CASSLAGVDTEAFF

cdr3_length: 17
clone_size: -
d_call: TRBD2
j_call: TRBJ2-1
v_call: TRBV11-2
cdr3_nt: TGTGCCAGCAGCTTAGCCTTAGCGGGGGGGCTTTTTGATGAGCAGTTCTTC
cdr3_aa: CASSLALAGGLFDEQFF

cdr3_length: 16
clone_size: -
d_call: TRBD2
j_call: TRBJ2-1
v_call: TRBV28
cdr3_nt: TGTGCCAGCAGAAGCCCAAGCGGGGGGTACTACAATGAGCAGTTCTTC
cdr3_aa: CASRSPSGGYYNEQFF

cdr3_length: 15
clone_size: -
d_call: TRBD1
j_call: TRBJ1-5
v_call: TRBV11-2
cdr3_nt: TGTGCCAGCAGCTTAGAAGGGACAGGGAATCAGCCCCAGCATTTT
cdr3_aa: CASSLEGTGNQPQHF

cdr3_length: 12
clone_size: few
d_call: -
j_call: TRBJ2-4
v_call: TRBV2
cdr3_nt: TGTGCCAGCCGCCGCGCAGCGGACATTCAGTACTTC
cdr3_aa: CASRRAADIQYF

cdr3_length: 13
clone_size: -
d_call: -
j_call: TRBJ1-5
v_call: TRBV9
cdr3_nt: TGTGCCAGCAGCGTAGGAGATAATCAGCCCCAGCATTTT
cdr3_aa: CASSVGDNQPQHF

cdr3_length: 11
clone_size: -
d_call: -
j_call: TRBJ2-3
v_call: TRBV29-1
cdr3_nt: TGCAGCGGGACAGCTACAGATACGCAGTATTTT
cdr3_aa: CSGTATDTQYF

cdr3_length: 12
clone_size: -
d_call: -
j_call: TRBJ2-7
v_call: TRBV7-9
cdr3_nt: TGTGCCAGCAGCCCACTCACAGGCGAGCAGTACTTC
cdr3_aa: CASSPLTGEQYF

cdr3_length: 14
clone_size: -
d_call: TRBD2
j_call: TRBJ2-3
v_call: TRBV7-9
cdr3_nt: TGTGCCAGCAGCTTAGGGACTAGCGGGGATACGCAGTATTTT
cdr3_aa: CASSLGTSGDTQYF

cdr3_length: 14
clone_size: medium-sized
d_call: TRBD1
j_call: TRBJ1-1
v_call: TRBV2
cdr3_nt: TGTGCCAGCAGTTCAGGGGGCACTAACACTGAAGCTTTCTTT
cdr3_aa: CASSSGGTNTEAFF

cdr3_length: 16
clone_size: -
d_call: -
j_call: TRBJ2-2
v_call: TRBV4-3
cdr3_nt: TGCGCCAGCAGCCAAGATTGGAGGACCTACACCGGGGAGCTGTTTTTT
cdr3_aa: CASSQDWRTYTGELFF

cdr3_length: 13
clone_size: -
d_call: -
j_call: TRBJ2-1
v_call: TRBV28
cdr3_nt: TGTGCCAGCAGTCGAATCCCTAGCTTCGAGCAGTTCTTC
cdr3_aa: CASSRIPSFEQFF

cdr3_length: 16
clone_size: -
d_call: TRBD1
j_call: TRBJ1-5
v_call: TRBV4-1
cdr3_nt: TGCGCCAGCAGCCAAGTCAACAGGGGGAATGGGCAGCCCCAGCATTTT
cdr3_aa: CASSQVNRGNGQPQHF

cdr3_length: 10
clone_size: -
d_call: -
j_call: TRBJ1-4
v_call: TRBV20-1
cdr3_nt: TGCAGTGCCAATAATGAAAAACTGTTTTTT
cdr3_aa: CSANNEKLFF

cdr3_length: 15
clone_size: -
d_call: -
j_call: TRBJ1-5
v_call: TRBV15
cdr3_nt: TGTGCCACCAGCAGAGATCGGGAGGGAGGTCAGCCCCAGCATTTT
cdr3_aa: CATSRDREGGQPQHF

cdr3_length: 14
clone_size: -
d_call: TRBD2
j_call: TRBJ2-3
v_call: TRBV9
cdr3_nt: TGTGCCAGCAGCGTAGCGGGGGGAGTCGGAACGCAGTATTTT
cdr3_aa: CASSVAGGVGTQYF

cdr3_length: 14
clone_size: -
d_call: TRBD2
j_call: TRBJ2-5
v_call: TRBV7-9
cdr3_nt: TGTGCCAGCAGCCCTCGGACTAGCGGGGAGACCCAGTACTTC
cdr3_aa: CASSPRTSGETQYF

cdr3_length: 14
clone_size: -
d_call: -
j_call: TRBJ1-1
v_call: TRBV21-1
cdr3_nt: TGTGCCAGCAGGAAGGACAGGGAGGAGACTGAAGCTTTCTTT
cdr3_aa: CASRKDREETEAFF

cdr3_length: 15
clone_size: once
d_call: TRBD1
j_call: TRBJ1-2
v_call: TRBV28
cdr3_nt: TGTGCCAGCAGCGAGGGACAGGCGAGATCGGGTGGCTACACCTTC
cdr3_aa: CASSEGQARSGGYTF

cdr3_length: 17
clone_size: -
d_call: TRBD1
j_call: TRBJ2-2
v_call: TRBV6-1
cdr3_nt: TGTGCCAGCAGTGAATACGGGACAGGGCAAAGAGCCGGGGAGCTGTTTTTT
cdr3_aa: CASSEYGTGQRAGELFF

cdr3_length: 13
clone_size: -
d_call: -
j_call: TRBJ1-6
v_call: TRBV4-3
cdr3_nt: TGCGCCAGCAGCCAGGGCTTCAATTCACCCCTCCACTTT
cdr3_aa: CASSQGFNSPLHF

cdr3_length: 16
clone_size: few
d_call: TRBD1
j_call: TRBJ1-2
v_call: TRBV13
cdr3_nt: TGTGCCAGCAGCTTAGGACTGACAGGGGGCCACTATGGCTACACCTTC
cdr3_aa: CASSLGLTGGHYGYTF

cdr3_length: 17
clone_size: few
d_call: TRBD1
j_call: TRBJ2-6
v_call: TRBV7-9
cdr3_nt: TGTGCCAGCAGCGCTCTACAGGGGCTCTCTGGGGCCAACGTCCTGACTTTC
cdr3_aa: CASSALQGLSGANVLTF

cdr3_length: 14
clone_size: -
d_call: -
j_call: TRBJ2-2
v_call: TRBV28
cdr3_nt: TGTGCCAGCAGTCTTAGTGGGAACACCGGGGAGCTGTTTTTT
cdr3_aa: CASSLSGNTGELFF

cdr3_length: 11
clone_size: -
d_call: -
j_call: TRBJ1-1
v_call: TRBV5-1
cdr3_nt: TGCGCCAGCAGCTCGGAGGGCCCAGCTTTCTTT
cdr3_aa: CASSSEGPAFF